A single sample gave rise to the 30 T cell receptor beta chains below, sequenced in a study of shared clonotypes between healthy human individuals. Some clones are missing from TCRdb's copy, which holds only in-frame ones; the method was immunoSEQ multiplex PCR. The sample lists about 1,500,000 clones; around 97% were seen once. The sample comprised naive CD4+ T cells sorted from blood. The subset denotes: CD45RA+ positively selected. These receptors came from a man aged 25 to 40 in good health.

The chain carries TRBV28 and TRBJ2-7; possibly TRBD1 for D (5 bases). There are 12 residues in the CDR3. The germline V gene encodes CDR1 MDHEN and CDR2 SYDVKM. Trimming removed 7 bases at V and 2 bases at J, with 9 bases between. The CDR3 DNA is TGTGCCAGCACGCGGACAACCTACGAGCAGTACTTC. Protein product: CASTRTTYEQYF.

Of note for this clone: At the DNA level, this CDR3 is encoded by other sequences in the same sample as well. The CDR3 region has the DNA TGCGCCAGCAGCGGGGGACTAGCGGGAGAAGAGACCCAGTACTTC. Residues: CASSGGLAGEETQYF. V and J are TRBV5-1 and TRBJ2-5; 14 nucleotides line up with TRBD2. V lost 4 bases to trimming and J lost 3 bases; unmatched junction nucleotides: 2. The CDR3 length is 15 residues. Germline CDR1 is SGHRS and CDR2 is YFSETQ.

The J gene is TRBJ2-7, the V gene TRBV5-1; unclear D gene. The CDR3 loop spans 14 amino acids. Germline CDR1 and CDR2: SGHRS and YFSETQ. V lost 7 bases and J 3 bases, leaving 17 bases between the germline ends. The CDR3 region is CASRLVPSDYEQYF. CDR3 nucleotides: TGCGCCAGCCGTCTAGTTCCATCTGACTACGAGCAGTACTTC. The whole variable domain, remainder taken from reference TRBV5-1 and TRBJ2-7, is KAGVTQTPRYLIKTRGQQVTLSCSPISGHRSVSWYQQTPGQGLQFLFEYFSETQRNKGNFPGRFSGRQFSNSRSEMNVSTLELGDSALYLCASRLVPSDYEQYFGPGTRLTVT.

The J gene is TRBJ2-2, the V gene TRBV4-2, with TRBD2 identical over 8 bases. Germline CDR1 and CDR2: LGHNA and YNFKEQ. V was pared by 1 base and J by 3 bases, with 4 bases of the junction left unmatched. The CDR3 covers 16 residues. CDR3: CASSQAPAGDTGELFF. The CDR3 region has the DNA TGTGCCAGCAGCCAAGCCCCAGCGGGAGACACCGGGGAGCTGTTTTTT.

This chain joins TRBV6-1 and TRBJ2-1; 7 nucleotides agree with TRBD2. With 2 bases clipped from V and 3 bases from J, the junction kept 4 bases outside the gene matches. Per the germline V gene, CDR1 is MNHNS and CDR2 is SASEGT. This CDR3 comprises 15 residues. CDR3 residues: CASSETREGYNEQFF. The CDR3, as DNA: TGTGCCAGCAGTGAAACCAGGGAGGGCTACAATGAGCAGTTCTTC.

CDR3 DNA: TGCGCCAGCAGTGAGCAGGGCAGCTATGGCTACACCTTC. This sequence encodes CASSEQGSYGYTF. The chain is built from TRBV10-1 and TRBJ1-2, with D perhaps matching TRBD1 (5 bases). V shed 2 bases and J shed 4 bases, with 8 bases lying between them. The CDR3 runs 13 residues. The germline gives CDR1 WNHNN, CDR2 SYGVQD (reference sequence).

This clone came up once. The J gene is TRBJ1-2, the V gene TRBV25-1; D not resolved. V was shortened by 5 bases and J by 4 bases, with 17 bases between the two germline ends. The germline CDR1 and CDR2 sequences are MGHDK and SYGVNS. The CDR3 length is 15 residues. The CDR3: CASSPKGRISYGYTF. The CDR3 nucleotides read TGTGCCAGCAGTCCCAAGGGCAGGATATCCTATGGCTACACCTTC.

The rearrangement links TRBV7-3 to TRBJ2-1; D not certain. CDR1 is SGHTA and CDR2 is FQGTGA in the germline V gene. Trimming removed 2 bases from V and 0 bases from J, with 8 bases in between. The CDR3 runs 15 residues. CDR3 DNA: TGTGCCAGCAGCTTACAATCGGACTCCTACAATGAGCAGTTCTTC. This sequence encodes CASSLQSDSYNEQFF. The complete variable domain, with remaining parts taken from reference TRBV7-3 and TRBJ2-1, reads GAGVSQTPSNKVTEKGKYVELRCDPISGHTALYWYRQSLGQGPEFLIYFQGTGAADDSGLPNDRFFAVRPEGSVSTLKIQRTERGDSAVYLCASSLQSDSYNEQFFGPGTRLTVL.

The chain uses TRBV7-9 and TRBJ2-7, with 15 positions matching TRBD2. The CDR3 contains 17 residues. J gave up 4 bases and V 6 bases, and 10 bases lay outside the gene matches. Germline CDR1 is SEHNR and CDR2 is FQNEAQ (reference sequence). The CDR3 DNA reads as TGTGCCAGCAGACGGACTAGCGGGAGGGCCCGATCATACGAGCAGTACTTC. This encodes CASRRTSGRARSYEQYF.

V usage is TRBV27 and J usage is TRBJ2-2, with TRBD2 matching 11 bases. V shed 7 bases and J 2 bases; nucleotides not matched to a gene: 3. The CDR3 covers 15 residues. Per germline, CDR1 MNHEY and CDR2 SMNVEV (reference sequence). CDR3 loop: CASTRLAGNTGELFF. CDR3 sequence (DNA): TGTGCCAGCACTCGACTAGCGGGAAACACCGGGGAGCTGTTTTTT.

Here the CDR3 DNA reads TGCGCCAGCAGAGGAAGGGAGGGATTCGCCGGGGAGCTGTTTTTT. Its protein product is CASRGREGFAGELFF. The chain carries TRBV5-1 and TRBJ2-2; 7 nucleotides line up with TRBD2. CDR1 and CDR2 (germline): SGHRS, YFSETQ. The CDR3 is 15 residues long. V lost 5 bases and J lost 6; bases outside the gene matches: 10.

The CDR3 region is CASRETGLAAAFF. For the CDR3, the DNA is TGTGCCAGCAGGGAGACAGGGCTTGCGGCAGCTTTCTTT. The genes are TRBV7-3 and TRBJ1-1; TRBD1 matches 7 bases. Losses at the gene ends were 6 bases for V and 10 bases for J; bases not matched to a gene: 11. CDR1 SGHTA and CDR2 FQGTGA come from the germline V gene. This CDR3 has 13 residues.

CDR3 nucleotides: TGTGCCATCAGTGTAGCGGGCCTCTCCTACGAGCAGTACTTC. This sequence encodes CAISVAGLSYEQYF. The J gene is TRBJ2-7, the V gene TRBV10-3, with 7 positions matching TRBD2. Per germline, CDR1 ENHRY and CDR2 SYGVKD. With 4 bases clipped from V and 0 bases from J, the junction kept 3 bases outside the gene matches. This CDR3 has 14 amino acids.

In its sample, this clone was seen once. The V call is TRBV2, the J call TRBJ2-5, with 11 bases that match TRBD2. This CDR3 region has 16 residues. Germline-derived CDR1 and CDR2 are SNHLY and FYNNEI. J gave up 1 base and V 6 bases, and 7 bases lay outside the gene matches. DNA of the CDR3: TGTGCCAGCAGGGTTACTAGCGGGAGTCTCCAAGAGACCCAGTACTTC. Its translation is CASRVTSGSLQETQYF.

The chain carries TRBV27 and TRBJ2-1; D remains unclear. The V and J ends lost 5 bases and 10 bases respectively, with 9 bases between them. The CDR3 is made up of 11 amino acids. CDR1 MNHEY and CDR2 SMNVEV come from the germline V gene (reference sequence). CDR3: CASSKAPEQFF. The DNA of the CDR3 is TGTGCCAGCAGTAAAGCCCCGGAGCAGTTCTTC.

This chain connects TRBV6-1 to TRBJ2-3; 9 nucleotides match TRBD1. After removal of 5 bases from V and 5 bases from J, the junction contained 8 bases not matched to a gene. Germline-derived CDR1 and CDR2 are MNHNS and SASEGT. The CDR3 runs to 15 residues. CDR3: CASSPGTGKVDTQYF. For the CDR3, the DNA is TGTGCCAGCAGTCCCGGGACAGGGAAGGTAGATACGCAGTATTTT.

The chain is built from TRBV27 and TRBJ2-4; 12 bases are shared with TRBD2. CDR1 MNHEY and CDR2 SMNVEV come from the germline V gene (reference sequence). The CDR3 runs 12 residues. V was pared by 5 bases and J by 14 bases, with 4 bases of the junction left unmatched. CDR3 nucleotide sequence: TGTGCCAGCAGTACAACTAGCGGGAGGAAGTACTTC. Translation gives CASSTTSGRKYF.

This chain links TRBV5-1 with TRBJ2-3; D gene ambiguous. The germline V gene encodes CDR1 SGHRS and CDR2 YFSETQ. This CDR3 spans 15 amino acids. The V gene lost 2 bases and the J gene lost 2 bases, with 12 bases spanning the gap. CDR3 DNA: TGCGCCAGCAGCTTAACCGGAACAGCCACAGATACGCAGTATTTT. Translating gives CASSLTGTATDTQYF.

This rearrangement joins TRBV18 to TRBJ2-7; TRBD2 aligns across 7 bases. This CDR3 spans 16 amino acids. The germline V gene encodes CDR1 KGHSH and CDR2 LQKENI. The junction had 6 bases not matched to a gene; V was cut back by 0 bases and J by 1 base. CDR3 sequence (DNA): TGTGCCAGCTCACCACCGGGGAGGGCTTTATCCTACGAGCAGTACTTC. This gives the protein CASSPPGRALSYEQYF.

V is TRBV28 and J is TRBJ1-4; 7 nucleotides align to TRBD1. V was pared by 4 bases and J by 10 bases, with 18 bases of the junction left unmatched. Germline V CDR1 and CDR2: MDHEN, SYDVKM. The length of the CDR3 is 17 residues. The CDR3 sequence is CASSSEKGTDIEGKLFF. The CDR3 bases are TGTGCCAGCAGTTCTGAGAAGGGGACAGACATCGAGGGAAAACTGTTTTTT.

The chain joins TRBV28 to TRBJ2-7, with D unclear. Trimming took 7 bases from V and 2 from J, leaving 12 bases between them. CDR3 length: 13 residues. Germline loops: CDR1 MDHEN, CDR2 SYDVKM. CDR3 sequence (DNA): TGTGCCAGCATGCGACGGGCCGCCTACGAGCAGTACTTC. It specifies CASMRRAAYEQYF.

This clone has a single count. The chain has TRBV6-5 and TRBJ1-1, with TRBD1 matching over 7 bases. Germline V lookup: CDR1 MNHEY, CDR2 SVGAGI. The CDR3 has 15 residues. The V segment lost 0 bases and the J segment 4 bases; nucleotides outside the gene matches: 5. This CDR3 reads CASSYSPGGGTEAFF. The CDR3 DNA follows: TGTGCCAGCAGTTACTCCCCAGGGGGGGGCACTGAAGCTTTCTTT.

The rearrangement uses TRBV5-5 and TRBJ2-1, with D tentatively TRBD2 (6 bases). Per the germline V gene, CDR1 is SGHKS and CDR2 is YYEKEE (reference sequence). The V end lost 5 bases, the J end lost 5 bases, and 20 bases lay between the germline ends. The CDR3 is made up of 16 amino acids. The CDR3 here is CASSLASIAVNNEQFF. The CDR3 coding sequence is TGTGCCAGCAGTCTGGCCAGTATAGCGGTAAACAATGAGCAGTTCTTC.

This sequence joins TRBV5-4 and TRBJ2-7; 15 bases match TRBD2. Germline-derived CDR1 and CDR2 are SGHNT and YYREEE (reference sequence). J was trimmed by 2 bases and V by 4 bases; bases with no gene match: 16. The CDR3 totals 20 residues. CDR3 amino acids: CASSARPRTSGRAWAYEQYF. CDR3 nucleotides: TGTGCCAGCAGCGCCCGACCTCGGACTAGCGGGAGGGCCTGGGCCTACGAGCAGTACTTC.

This chain uses TRBV27 with TRBJ2-7; D remains unclear. The CDR3 has 13 amino acids. In germline, CDR1 is MNHEY, CDR2 SMNVEV (reference sequence). The V and J ends lost 3 bases and 2 bases respectively, with 8 bases between them. CDR3 region: CASSFGPPYEQYF. The CDR3 coding sequence is TGTGCCAGCAGTTTTGGACCCCCCTACGAGCAGTACTTC.

V usage is TRBV23-1 and J usage is TRBJ2-7, with D hard to call. TRBV23-1 is known as an ORF, though its function is uncertain. The CDR3 is made up of 14 amino acids. The germline V and J ends were trimmed by 3 bases and 2 bases, with 11 bases remaining between them. The CDR3 DNA reads TGCGCCAGCAGTCACCGCAGGAACCCCTACGAGCAGTACTTC. Translated, it gives CASSHRRNPYEQYF.

This chain connects TRBV5-1 to TRBJ2-7; D ambiguous. Between the trimmed V and J ends, which lost 0 bases and 5 bases, there was a span of 15 bases. This CDR3 has 15 residues. Germline CDR1 reads SGHRS; CDR2 reads YFSETQ. CDR3 nucleotide sequence: TGCGCCAGCAGCTTGGTGCAGAATAGCCGCCACGAGCAGTACTTC. This translates into CASSLVQNSRHEQYF.

V gene TRBV7-2 combines with J gene TRBJ1-3, with TRBD1 as a possible D gene (6 bases). There are 16 residues in the CDR3. Trimming shortened V by 5 bases and J by 0 bases, and 14 bases separated the two germline ends. Germline V gives CDR1 SGHTA, CDR2 FQGNSA. The CDR3 sequence is CASSHRQADSGNTIYF. CDR3 nucleotide sequence: TGTGCCAGCAGCCACCGACAGGCCGACTCTGGAAACACCATATATTTT.

The V gene is TRBV6-5, the J gene TRBJ2-2; no clear D. This CDR3 is 12 amino acids long. Per the germline V gene, CDR1 is MNHEY and CDR2 is SVGAGI. V gave up 11 bases and J gave up 3 bases, with 10 bases separating them. This chain's CDR3 is CAAGYYTGELFF. CDR3 nucleotides: TGTGCCGCAGGCTATTACACCGGGGAGCTGTTTTTT.

This rearrangement joins TRBV5-5 to TRBJ1-5; 9 bases are a match to TRBD1. Looked up from germline, CDR1 is SGHKS and CDR2 is YYEKEE (reference sequence). Germline trimming cut 5 bases from V and 4 bases from J; bases unmatched to any gene: 1. CDR3 length equals 13 residues. DNA of the CDR3: TGTGCCAGCAGTGGGACAGGGAATCAGCCCCAGCATTTT. Translating it yields CASSGTGNQPQHF.